Listed below are T cell receptor beta chains from one sample, sequenced in a study of T cells after posttransplantation cyclophosphamide. Only in-frame clones appear in the TCRdb table, and some are missing; sequencing was by immunoSEQ multiplex PCR. The sample holds about 16,000 clones, 90% to 95% seen once. Sequences were obtained from naive CD4+ T cells sorted from blood. These receptor sequences come from a woman aged 45-59 years in good health and a related stem cell transplant donor. Both conserved end residues are part of each CDR3.

CDR3 protein	J gene	V gene
CASSRQGFTDTQYF	TRBJ2-3	TRBV18
CASSRGQGGDEQYF	TRBJ2-7	TRBV7-3
CATGVGTQYF	TRBJ2-5	TRBV2
CASSPPRTGGHEQYF	TRBJ2-7	TRBV28
CASSSRTANTEAFF	TRBJ1-1	TRBV5-5
CASSSRGGSGYTF	TRBJ1-2	TRBV7-3
CASSSVAGPPADTQYF	TRBJ2-3	TRBV7-3
CASSSTGGSGNTIYF	TRBJ1-3	TRBV7-2
CASSLRLAGGRNIQYF	TRBJ2-4	TRBV28
CASSQVGIQETQYF	TRBJ2-5	TRBV4-2
CASRPVLGEDFSFF	TRBJ1-4	TRBV10-2
CATDPGLAGVGEQFF	TRBJ2-1	TRBV10-1
CASSELPGLGYEQFF	TRBJ2-1	TRBV6-1
CASRPDGSNTEAFF	TRBJ1-1	TRBV5-4
CASTTSGTHYEQYF	TRBJ2-7	TRBV28
CASRIQGIAFF	TRBJ1-1	TRBV6-5
CASSFAPSSYNEQFF	TRBJ2-1	TRBV28
CASSTRVSGPQHF	TRBJ1-5	TRBV5-8
CASSRGGQGAYEQYF	TRBJ2-7	TRBV6-5
CASSRRGDGYTF	TRBJ1-2	TRBV5-4
CASSSGTGLEKLFF	TRBJ1-4	TRBV7-2
CASSQEPRYAGELFF	TRBJ2-2	TRBV4-1
CASSPELQSTGELFF	TRBJ2-2	TRBV18
CASRQTSGMSGELFF	TRBJ2-2	TRBV5-1
CASSPLLEPGETQYF	TRBJ2-5	TRBV18
CASPHGQSTGELFF	TRBJ2-2	TRBV18
CASSLGQPNQPQHF	TRBJ1-5	TRBV5-1
CASSLVRNSNQPQHF	TRBJ1-5	TRBV7-2
CASTHRYLPTGELFF	TRBJ2-2	TRBV6-5
CASSPRGAGGFAGELFF	TRBJ2-2	TRBV5-4
CASSGRTSGREGYFEQYF	TRBJ2-7	TRBV6-1
CASSLGLAGAQGIQYF	TRBJ2-4	TRBV7-2